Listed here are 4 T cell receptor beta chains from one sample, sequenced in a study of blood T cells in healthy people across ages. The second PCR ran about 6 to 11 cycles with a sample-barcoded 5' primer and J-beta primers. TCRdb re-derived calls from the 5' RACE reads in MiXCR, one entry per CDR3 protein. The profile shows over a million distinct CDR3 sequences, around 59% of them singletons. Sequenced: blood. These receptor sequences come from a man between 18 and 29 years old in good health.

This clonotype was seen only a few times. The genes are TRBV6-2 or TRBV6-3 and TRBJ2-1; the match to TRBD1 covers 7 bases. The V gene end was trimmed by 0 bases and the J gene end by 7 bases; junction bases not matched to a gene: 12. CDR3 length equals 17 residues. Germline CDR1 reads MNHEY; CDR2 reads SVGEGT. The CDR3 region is CASSYSGETGWGNEQFF. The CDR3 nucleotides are TGTGCCAGCAGTTACTCGGGCGAGACAGGGTGGGGGAATGAGCAGTTCTTC.

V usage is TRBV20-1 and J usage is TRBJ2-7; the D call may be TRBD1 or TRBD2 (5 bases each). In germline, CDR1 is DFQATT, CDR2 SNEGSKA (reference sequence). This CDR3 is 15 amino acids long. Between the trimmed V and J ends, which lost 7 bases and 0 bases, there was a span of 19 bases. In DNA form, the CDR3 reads TGCAGTGTTTCCGGGGACCTCACCCACTCCTACGAGCAGTACTTC. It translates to CSVSGDLTHSYEQYF.

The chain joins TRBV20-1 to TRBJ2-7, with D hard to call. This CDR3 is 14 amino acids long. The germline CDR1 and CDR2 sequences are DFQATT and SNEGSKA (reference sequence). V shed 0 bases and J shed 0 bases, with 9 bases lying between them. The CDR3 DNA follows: TGCAGTGCTAGAGATCCGGAGACCTCCTACGAGCAGTACTTC. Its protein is CSARDPETSYEQYF.

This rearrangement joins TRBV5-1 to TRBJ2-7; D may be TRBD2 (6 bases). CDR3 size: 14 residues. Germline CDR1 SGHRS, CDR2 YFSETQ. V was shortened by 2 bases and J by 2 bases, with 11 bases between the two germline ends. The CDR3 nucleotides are TGCGCCAGCAGCTTTCGCCGGAGGGCCTACGAGCAGTACTTC. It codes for CASSFRRRAYEQYF.